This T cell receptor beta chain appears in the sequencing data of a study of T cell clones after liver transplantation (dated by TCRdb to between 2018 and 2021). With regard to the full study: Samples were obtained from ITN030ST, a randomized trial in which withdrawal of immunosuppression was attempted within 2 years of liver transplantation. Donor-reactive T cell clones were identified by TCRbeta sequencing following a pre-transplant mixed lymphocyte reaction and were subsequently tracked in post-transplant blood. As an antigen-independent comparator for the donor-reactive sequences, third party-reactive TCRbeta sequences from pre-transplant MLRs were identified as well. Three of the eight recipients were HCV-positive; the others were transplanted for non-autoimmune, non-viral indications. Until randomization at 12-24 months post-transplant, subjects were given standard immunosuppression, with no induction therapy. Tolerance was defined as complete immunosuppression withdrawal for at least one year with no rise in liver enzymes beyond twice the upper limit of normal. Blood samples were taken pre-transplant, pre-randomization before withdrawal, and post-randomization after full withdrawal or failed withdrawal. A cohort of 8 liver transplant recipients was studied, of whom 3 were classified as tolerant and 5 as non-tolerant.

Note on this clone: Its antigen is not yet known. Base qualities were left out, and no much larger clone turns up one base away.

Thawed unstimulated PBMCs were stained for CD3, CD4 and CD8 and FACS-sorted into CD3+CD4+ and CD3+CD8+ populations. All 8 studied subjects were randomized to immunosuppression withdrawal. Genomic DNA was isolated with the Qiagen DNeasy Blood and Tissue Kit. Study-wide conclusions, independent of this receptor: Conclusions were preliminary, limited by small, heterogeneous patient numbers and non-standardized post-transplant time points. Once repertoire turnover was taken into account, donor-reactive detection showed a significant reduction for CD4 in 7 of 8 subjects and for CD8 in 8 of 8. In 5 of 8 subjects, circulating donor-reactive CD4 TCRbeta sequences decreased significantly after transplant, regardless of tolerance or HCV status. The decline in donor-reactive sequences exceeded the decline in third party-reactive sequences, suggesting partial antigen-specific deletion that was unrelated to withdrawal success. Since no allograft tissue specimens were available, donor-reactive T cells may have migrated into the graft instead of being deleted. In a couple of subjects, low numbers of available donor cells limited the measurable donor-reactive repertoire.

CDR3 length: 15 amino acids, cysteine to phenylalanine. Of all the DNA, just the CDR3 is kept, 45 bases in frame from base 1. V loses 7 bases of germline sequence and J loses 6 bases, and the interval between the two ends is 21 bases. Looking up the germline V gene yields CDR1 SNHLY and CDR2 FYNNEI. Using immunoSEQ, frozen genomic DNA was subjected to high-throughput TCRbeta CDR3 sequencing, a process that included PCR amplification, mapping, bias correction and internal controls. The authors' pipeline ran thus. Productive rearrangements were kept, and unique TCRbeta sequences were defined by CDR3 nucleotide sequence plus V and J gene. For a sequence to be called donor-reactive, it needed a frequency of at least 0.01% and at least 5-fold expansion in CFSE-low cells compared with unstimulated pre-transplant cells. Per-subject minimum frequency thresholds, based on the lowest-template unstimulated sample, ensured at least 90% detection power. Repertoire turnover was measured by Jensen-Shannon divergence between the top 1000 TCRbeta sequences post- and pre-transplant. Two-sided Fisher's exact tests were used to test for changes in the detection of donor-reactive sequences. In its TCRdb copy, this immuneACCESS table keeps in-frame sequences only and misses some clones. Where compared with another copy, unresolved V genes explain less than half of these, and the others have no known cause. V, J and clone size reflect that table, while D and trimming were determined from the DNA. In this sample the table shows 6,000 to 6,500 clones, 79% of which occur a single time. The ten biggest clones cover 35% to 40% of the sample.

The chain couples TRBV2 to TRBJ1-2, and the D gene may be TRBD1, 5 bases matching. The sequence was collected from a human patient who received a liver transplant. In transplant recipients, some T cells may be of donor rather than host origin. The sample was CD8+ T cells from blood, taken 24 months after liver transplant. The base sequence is TGTGCCAGCATTCTCGGACACCTCATAATTGATGGCTACACCTTC. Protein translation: CASILGHLIIDGYTF. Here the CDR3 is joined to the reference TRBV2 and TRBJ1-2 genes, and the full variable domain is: EPEVTQTPSHQVTQMGQEVILRCVPISNHLYFYWYRQILGQKVEFLVSFYNNEISEKSEIFDDQFSVERPDGSNFTLKIRSTKLEDSAMYFCASILGHLIIDGYTFGSGTRLTVV.